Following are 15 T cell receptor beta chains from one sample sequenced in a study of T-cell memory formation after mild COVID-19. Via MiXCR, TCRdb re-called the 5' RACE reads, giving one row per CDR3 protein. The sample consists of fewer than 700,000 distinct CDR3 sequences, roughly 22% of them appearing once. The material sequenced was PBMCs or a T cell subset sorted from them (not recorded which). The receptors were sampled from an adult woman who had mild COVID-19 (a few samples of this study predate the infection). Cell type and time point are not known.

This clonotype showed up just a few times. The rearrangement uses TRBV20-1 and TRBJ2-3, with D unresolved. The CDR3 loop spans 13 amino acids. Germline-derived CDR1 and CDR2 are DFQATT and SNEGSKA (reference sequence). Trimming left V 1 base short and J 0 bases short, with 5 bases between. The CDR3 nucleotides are TGCAGTGCTAGAGCCCCCAGCACAGATACGCAGTATTTT. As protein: CSARAPSTDTQYF.

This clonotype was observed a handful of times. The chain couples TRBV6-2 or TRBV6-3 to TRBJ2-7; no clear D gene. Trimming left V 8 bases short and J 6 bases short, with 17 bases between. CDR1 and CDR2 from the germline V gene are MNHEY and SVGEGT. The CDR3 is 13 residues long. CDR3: CASWAGYVSEQYF. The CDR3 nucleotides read TGTGCCAGCTGGGCAGGATATGTCTCCGAGCAGTACTTC.

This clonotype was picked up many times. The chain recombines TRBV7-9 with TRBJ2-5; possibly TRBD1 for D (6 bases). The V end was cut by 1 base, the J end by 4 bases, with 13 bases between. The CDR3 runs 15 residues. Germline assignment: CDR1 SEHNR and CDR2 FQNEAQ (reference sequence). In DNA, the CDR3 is TGTGCCAGCAGCTTAGAGGGTGACAGGAGAGAGACCCAGTACTTC. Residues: CASSLEGDRRETQYF.

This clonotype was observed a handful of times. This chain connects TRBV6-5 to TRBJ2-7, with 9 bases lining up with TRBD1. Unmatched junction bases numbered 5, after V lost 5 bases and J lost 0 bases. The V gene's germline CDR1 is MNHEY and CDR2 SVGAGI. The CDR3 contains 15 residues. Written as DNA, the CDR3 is TGTGCCAGCAGTACGGACAGGGGAAGCTCCTACGAGCAGTACTTC. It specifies CASSTDRGSSYEQYF.

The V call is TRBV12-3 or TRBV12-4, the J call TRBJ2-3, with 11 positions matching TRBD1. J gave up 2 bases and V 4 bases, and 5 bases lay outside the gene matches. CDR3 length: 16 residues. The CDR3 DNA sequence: TGTGCCAGCAGTTCATGGGGACAGGGGGACACAGATACGCAGTATTTT. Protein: CASSSWGQGDTDTQYF.

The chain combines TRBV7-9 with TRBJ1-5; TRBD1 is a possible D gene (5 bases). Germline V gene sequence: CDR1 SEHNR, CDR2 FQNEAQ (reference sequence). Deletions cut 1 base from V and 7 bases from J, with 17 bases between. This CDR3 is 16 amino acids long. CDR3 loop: CASSLGSGQGYQPQHF. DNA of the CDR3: TGTGCCAGCAGCTTAGGATCCGGTCAGGGTTACCAGCCCCAGCATTTT.

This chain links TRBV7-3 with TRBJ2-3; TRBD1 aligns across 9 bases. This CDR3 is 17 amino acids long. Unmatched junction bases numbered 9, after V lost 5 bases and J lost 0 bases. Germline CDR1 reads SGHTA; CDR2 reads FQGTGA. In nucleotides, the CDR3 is TGTGCCAGCAGCCTCCTCGGGGGGACAGGGAGCACAGATACGCAGTATTTT. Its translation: CASSLLGGTGSTDTQYF.

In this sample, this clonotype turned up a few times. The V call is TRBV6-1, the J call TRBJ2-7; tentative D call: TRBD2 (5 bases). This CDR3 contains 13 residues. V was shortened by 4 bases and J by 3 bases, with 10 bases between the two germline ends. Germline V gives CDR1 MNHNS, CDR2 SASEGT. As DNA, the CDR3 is TGTGCCAGCAGTGGAGGGTTGCACTACGAGCAGTACTTC. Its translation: CASSGGLHYEQYF.

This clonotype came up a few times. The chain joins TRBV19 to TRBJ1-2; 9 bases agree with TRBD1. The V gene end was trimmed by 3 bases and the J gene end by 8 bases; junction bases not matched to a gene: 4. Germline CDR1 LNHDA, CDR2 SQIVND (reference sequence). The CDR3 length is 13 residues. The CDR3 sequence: CASSIRTGEGYTF. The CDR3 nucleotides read TGTGCCAGTAGTATCCGGACAGGGGAAGGCTACACCTTC.

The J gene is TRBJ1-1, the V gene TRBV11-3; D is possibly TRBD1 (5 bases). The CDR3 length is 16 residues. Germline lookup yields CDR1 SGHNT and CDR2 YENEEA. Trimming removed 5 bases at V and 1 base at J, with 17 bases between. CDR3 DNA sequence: TGTGCCAGCAGCCTGCCTGCGGGGCGCGGGAACACTGAAGCTTTCTTT. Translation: CASSLPAGRGNTEAFF.

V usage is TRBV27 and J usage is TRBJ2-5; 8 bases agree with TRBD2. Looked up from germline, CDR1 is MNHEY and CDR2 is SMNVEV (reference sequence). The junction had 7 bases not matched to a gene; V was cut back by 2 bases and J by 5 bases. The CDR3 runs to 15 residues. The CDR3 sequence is CASSLRGTRGETQYF. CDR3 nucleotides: TGTGCCAGCAGTTTACGCGGGACTAGAGGGGAGACCCAGTACTTC.

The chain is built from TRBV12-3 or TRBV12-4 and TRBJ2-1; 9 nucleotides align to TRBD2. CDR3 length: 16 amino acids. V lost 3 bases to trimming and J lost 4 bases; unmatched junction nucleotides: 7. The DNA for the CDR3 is TGTGCCAGCAGTTTCCTCGCGGGGGGGCCTTACAATGAGCAGTTCTTC. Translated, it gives CASSFLAGGPYNEQFF.

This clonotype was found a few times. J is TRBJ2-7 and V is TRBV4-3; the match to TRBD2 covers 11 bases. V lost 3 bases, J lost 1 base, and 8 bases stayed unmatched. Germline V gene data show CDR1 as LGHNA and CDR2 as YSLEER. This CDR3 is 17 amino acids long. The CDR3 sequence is CASSQRLAGGPSYEQYF. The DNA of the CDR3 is TGCGCCAGCAGCCAGCGCCTAGCGGGAGGTCCATCCTACGAGCAGTACTTC.

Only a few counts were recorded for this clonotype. CDR3 region: CASSPGGPGTETQYF. In nucleotides, the CDR3 is TGCGCCAGCAGCCCGGGGGGCCCCGGGACGGAGACCCAGTACTTC. V usage is TRBV5-1 and J usage is TRBJ2-5; D is possibly TRBD2 (7 bases). CDR1 and CDR2 (germline): SGHRS, YFSETQ. The V end was cut by 4 bases, the J end by 5 bases, with 18 bases between. The CDR3 totals 15 residues. Drawing the rest from reference TRBV5-1 and TRBJ2-5, the complete variable domain is KAGVTQTPRYLIKTRGQQVTLSCSPISGHRSVSWYQQTPGQGLQFLFEYFSETQRNKGNFPGRFSGRQFSNSRSEMNVSTLELGDSALYLCASSPGGPGTETQYFGPGTRLLVL.

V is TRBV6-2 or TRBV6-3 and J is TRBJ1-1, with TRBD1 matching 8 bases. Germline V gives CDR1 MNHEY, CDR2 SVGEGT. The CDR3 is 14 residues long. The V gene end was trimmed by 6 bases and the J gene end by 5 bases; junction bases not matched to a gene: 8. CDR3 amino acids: CASSQRQGRTEAFF. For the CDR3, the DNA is TGTGCCAGCAGCCAGAGACAGGGGAGGACTGAAGCTTTCTTT.